The T cell receptor beta chain under discussion was sequenced for a study of blood T cell repertoires in COVID-19. The V and J ends lost 9 bases and 2 bases respectively, with 16 bases between them. CDR3 size: 14 residues. Germline CDR1 reads MNHNY; CDR2 reads SVGAGI (reference sequence). Only in-frame clones appear in the TCRdb table, and some are missing; sequencing was by immunoSEQ multiplex PCR. The sample lists 170,000 or so clones; 86% were seen once. The TCR sequence derives from a man in his forties or fifties with active or convalescent COVID-19. The sample comprised peripheral blood. The chain uses TRBV6-6 and TRBJ1-1, with D perhaps matching TRBD1 (5 bases). Written as DNA, the CDR3 is TGTGCCAGTACGTCCCGACAGATTAACACTGAAGCTTTCTTT. Its protein product is CASTSRQINTEAFF.